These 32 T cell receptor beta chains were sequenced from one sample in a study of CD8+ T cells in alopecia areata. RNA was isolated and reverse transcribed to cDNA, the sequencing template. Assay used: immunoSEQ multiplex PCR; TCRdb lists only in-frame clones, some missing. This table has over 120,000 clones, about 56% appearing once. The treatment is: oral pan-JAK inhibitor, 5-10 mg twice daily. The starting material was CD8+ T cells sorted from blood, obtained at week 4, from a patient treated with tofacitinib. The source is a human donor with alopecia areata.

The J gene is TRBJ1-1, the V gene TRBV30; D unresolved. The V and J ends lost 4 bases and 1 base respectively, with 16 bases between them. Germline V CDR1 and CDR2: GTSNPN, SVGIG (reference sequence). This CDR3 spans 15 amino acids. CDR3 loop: CAWTGLQMGNTEAFF. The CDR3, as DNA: TGTGCCTGGACCGGACTCCAAATGGGGAACACTGAAGCTTTCTTT.

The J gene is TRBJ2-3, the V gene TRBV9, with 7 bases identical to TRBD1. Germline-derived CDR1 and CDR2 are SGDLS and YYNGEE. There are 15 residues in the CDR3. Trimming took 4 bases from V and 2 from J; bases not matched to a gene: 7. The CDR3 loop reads CASSPRQGTTDTQYF. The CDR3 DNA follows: TGTGCCAGCAGCCCTAGACAGGGAACCACAGATACGCAGTATTTT.

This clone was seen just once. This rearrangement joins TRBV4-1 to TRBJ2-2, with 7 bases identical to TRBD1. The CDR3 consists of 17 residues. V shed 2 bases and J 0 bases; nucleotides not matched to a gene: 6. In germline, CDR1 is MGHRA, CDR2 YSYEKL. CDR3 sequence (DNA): TGCGCCAGCAGCCAACCCCGGACAGGAGCGAACACCGGGGAGCTGTTTTTT. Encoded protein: CASSQPRTGANTGELFF.

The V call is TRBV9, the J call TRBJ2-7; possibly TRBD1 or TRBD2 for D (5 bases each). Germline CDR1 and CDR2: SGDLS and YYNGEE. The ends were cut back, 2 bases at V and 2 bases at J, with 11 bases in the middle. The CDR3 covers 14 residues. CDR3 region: CASSVRDGPYEQYF. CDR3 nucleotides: TGTGCCAGCAGCGTCCGGGACGGGCCCTACGAGCAGTACTTC.

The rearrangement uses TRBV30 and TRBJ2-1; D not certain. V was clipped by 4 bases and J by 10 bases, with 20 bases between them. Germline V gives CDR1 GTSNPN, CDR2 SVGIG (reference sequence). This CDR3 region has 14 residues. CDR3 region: CAWTPPPGSGEQFF. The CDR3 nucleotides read TGTGCCTGGACCCCACCCCCCGGCTCCGGGGAGCAGTTCTTC.

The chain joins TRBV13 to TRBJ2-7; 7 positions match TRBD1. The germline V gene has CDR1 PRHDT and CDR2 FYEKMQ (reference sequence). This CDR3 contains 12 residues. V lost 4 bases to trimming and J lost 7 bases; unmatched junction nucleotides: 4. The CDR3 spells CASSSYRGEQYF. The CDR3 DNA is TGTGCCAGCAGCTCATACAGGGGTGAGCAGTACTTC.

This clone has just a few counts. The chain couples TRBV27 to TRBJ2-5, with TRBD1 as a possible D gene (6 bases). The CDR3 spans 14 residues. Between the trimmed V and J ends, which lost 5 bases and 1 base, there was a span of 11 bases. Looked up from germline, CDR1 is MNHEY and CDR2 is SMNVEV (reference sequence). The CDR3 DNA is TGTGCCAGCAGTCCGGGACATTCCCAAGAGACCCAGTACTTC. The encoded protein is CASSPGHSQETQYF.

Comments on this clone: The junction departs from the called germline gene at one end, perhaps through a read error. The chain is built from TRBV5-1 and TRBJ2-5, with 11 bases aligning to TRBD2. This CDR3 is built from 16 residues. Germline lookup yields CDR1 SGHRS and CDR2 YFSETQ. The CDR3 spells CASTQASGGYQEPQYF. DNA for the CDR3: TGCGCCAGCACCCAAGCTAGCGGGGGGTATCAAGAGCCCCAGTACTTC.

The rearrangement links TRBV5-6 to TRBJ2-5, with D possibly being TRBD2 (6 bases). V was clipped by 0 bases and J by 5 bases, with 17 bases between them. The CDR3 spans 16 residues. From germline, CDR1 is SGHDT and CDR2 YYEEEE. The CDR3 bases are TGTGCCAGCAGCTTGGCAGGCGGGGCGGGGCTTGAGACCCAGTACTTC. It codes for CASSLAGGAGLETQYF.

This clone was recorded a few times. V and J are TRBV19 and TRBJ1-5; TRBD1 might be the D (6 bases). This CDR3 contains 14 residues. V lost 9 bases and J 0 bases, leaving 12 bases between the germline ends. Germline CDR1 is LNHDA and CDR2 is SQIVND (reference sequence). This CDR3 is CASSGHSSNQPQHF. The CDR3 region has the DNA TGTGCCAGCTCGGGACATTCTAGCAATCAGCCCCAGCATTTT.

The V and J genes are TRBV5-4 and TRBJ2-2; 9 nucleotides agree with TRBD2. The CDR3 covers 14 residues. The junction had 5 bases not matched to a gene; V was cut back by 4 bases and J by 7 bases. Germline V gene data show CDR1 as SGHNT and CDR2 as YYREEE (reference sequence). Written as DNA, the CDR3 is TGTGCCAGCAGCGAGGGACTAGCCGTCGGGGAGCTGTTTTTT. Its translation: CASSEGLAVGELFF.

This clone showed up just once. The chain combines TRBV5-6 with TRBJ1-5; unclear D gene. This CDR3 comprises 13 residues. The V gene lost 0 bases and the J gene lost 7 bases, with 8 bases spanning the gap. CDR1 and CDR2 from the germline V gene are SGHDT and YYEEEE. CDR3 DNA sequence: TGTGCCAGCAGCTTGGGAGGTCACCAGCCCCAGCATTTT. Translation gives CASSLGGHQPQHF.

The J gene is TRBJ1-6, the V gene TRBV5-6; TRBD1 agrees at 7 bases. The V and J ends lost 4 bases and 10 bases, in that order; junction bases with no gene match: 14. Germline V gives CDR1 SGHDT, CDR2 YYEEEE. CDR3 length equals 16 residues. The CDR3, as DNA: TGTGCCAGCAGCCGGTTCCAGGGGGAAGGGAACTCACCCCTCCACTTT. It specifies CASSRFQGEGNSPLHF. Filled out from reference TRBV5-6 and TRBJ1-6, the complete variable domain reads DAGVTQSPTHLIKTRGQQVTLRCSPKSGHDTVSWYQQALGQGPQFIFQYYEEEERQRGNFPDRFSGHQFPNYSSELNVNALLLGDSALYLCASSRFQGEGNSPLHFGNGTRLTVT.

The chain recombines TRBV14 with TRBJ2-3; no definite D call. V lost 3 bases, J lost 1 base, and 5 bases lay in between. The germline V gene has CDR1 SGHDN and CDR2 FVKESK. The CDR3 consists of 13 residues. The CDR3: CASSQGGTDTQYF. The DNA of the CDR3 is TGTGCCAGCAGCCAGGGCGGCACAGATACGCAGTATTTT.

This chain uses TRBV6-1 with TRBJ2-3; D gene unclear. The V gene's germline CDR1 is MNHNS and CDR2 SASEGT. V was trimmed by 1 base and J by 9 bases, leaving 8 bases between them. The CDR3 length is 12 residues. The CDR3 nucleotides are TGTGCCAGCAGTGAAGACCAGCTGACGCAGTATTTT. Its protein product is CASSEDQLTQYF.

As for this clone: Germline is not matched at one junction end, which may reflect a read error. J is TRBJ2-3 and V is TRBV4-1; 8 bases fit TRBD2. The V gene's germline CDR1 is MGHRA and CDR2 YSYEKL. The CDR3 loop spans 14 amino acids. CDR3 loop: CASSQAGAADTQYF. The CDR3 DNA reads TGTGCCAGCAGCCAAGCGGGGGCCGCAGATACGCAGTATTTT.

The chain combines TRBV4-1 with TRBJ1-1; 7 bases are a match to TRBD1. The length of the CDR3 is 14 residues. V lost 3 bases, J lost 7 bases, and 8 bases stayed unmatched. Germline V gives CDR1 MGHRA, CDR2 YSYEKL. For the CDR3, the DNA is TGCGCCAGCAGCCAGGCGACAGGGATGAATGAAGCTTTCTTT. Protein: CASSQATGMNEAFF.

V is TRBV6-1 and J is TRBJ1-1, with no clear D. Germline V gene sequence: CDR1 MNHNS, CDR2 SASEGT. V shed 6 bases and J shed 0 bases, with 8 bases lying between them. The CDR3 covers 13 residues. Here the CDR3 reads CASRGGMNTEAFF. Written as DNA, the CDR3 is TGTGCCAGCAGGGGAGGGATGAACACTGAAGCTTTCTTT.

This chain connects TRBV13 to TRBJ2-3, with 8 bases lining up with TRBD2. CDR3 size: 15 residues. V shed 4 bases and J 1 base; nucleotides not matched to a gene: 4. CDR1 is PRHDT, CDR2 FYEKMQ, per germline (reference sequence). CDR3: CASSSPAGGTDTQYF. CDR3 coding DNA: TGTGCCAGCAGCTCCCCAGCGGGGGGCACAGATACGCAGTATTTT.

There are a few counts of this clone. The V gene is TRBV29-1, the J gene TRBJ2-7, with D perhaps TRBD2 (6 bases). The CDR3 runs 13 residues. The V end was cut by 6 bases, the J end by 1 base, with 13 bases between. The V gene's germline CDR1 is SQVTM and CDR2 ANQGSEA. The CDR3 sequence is CSVCGVGSYEQYF. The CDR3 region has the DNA TGCAGCGTCTGCGGGGTTGGGTCCTACGAGCAGTACTTC.

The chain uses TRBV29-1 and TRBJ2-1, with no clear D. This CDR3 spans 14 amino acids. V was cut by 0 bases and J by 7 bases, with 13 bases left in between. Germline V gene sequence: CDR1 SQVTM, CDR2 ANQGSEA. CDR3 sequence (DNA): TGCAGCGTTGAAGATCCCCTAGAGCAGAATGAGCAGTTCTTC. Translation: CSVEDPLEQNEQFF.

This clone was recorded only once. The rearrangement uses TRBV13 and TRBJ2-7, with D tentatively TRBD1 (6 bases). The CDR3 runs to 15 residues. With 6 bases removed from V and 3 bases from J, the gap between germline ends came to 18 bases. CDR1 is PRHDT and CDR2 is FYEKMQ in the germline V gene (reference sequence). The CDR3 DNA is TGTGCCAGCAGTCCGTTGGGGCAGGGGCACTACGAGCAGTACTTC. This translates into CASSPLGQGHYEQYF.

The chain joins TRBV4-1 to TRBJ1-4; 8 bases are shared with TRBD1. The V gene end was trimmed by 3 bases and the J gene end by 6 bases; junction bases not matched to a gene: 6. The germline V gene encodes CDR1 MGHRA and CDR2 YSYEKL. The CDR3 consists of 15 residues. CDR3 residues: CASSQLTGVDEKLFF. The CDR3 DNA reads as TGCGCCAGCAGCCAGTTGACAGGGGTGGATGAAAAACTGTTTTTT.

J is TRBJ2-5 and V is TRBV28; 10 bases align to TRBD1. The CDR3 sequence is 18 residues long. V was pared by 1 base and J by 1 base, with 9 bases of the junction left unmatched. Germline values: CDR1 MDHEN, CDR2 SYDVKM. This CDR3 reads CASSLSLSGTGVQETQYF. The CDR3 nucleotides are TGTGCCAGCAGTTTATCCCTATCCGGGACAGGGGTCCAAGAGACCCAGTACTTC. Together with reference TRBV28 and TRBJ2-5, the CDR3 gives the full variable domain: DVKVTQSSRYLVKRTGEKVFLECVQDMDHENMFWYRQDPGLGLRLIYFSYDVKMKEKGDIPEGYSVSREKKERFSLILESASTNQTSMYLCASSLSLSGTGVQETQYFGPGTRLLVL.

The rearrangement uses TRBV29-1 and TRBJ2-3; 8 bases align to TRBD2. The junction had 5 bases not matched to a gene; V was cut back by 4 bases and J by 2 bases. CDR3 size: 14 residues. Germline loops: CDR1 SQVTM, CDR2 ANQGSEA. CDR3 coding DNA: TGCAGCGTTGCCGGGGGGGACTCCACAGATACGCAGTATTTT. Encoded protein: CSVAGGDSTDTQYF.

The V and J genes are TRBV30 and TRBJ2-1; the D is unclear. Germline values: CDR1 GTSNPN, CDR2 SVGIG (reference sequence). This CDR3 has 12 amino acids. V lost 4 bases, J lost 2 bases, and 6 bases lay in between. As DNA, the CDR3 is TGTGCCTGGAAAACAGCCTACAATGAGCAGTTCTTC. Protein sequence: CAWKTAYNEQFF.

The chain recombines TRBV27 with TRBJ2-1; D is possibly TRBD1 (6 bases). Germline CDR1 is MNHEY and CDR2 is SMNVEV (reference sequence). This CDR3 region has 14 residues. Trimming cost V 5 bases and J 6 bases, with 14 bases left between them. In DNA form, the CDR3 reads TGTGCCAGCAGTCTCCGACAGGCTTCCAATGAGCAGTTCTTC. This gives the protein CASSLRQASNEQFF.

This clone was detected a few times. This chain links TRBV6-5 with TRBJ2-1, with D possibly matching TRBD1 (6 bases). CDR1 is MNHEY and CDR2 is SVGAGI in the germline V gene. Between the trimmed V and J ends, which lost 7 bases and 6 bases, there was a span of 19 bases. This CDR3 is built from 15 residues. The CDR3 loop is CASTHQQGSANEQFF. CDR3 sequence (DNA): TGTGCCAGCACCCACCAACAGGGATCCGCCAATGAGCAGTTCTTC.

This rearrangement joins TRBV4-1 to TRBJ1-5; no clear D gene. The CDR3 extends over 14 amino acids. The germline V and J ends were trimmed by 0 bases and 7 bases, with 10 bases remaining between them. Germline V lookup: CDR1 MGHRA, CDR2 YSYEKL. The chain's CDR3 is CASSQEEEKQPQHF. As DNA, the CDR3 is TGCGCCAGCAGCCAAGAAGAGGAAAAACAGCCCCAGCATTTT.

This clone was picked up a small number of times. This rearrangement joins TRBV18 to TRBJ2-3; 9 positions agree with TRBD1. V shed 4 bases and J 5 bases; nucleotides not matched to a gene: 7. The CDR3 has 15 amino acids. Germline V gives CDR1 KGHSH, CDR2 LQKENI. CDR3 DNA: TGTGCCAGCTCACACAACAGGGGGCTGGAAGATACGCAGTATTTT. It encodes CASSHNRGLEDTQYF.

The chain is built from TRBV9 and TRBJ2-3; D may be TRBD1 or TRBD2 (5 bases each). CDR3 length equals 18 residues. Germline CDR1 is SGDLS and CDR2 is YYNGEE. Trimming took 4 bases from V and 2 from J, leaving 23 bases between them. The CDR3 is CASSPLRGPDSYTDTQYF. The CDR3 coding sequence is TGTGCCAGCAGCCCGCTTAGGGGACCAGATTCTTACACAGATACGCAGTATTTT. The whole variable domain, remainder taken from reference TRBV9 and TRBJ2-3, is DSGVTQTPKHLITATGQRVTLRCSPRSGDLSVYWYQQSLDQGLQFLIQYYNGEERAKGNILERFSAQQFPDLHSELNLSSLELGDSALYFCASSPLRGPDSYTDTQYFGPGTRLTVL.

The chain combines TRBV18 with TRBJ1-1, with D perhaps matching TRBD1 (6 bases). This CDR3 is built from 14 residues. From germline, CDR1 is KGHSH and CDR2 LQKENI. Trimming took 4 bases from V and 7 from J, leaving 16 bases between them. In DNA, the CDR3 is TGTGCCAGCTCACTACAGGGTCCTGGAAATGAAGCTTTCTTT. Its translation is CASSLQGPGNEAFF.